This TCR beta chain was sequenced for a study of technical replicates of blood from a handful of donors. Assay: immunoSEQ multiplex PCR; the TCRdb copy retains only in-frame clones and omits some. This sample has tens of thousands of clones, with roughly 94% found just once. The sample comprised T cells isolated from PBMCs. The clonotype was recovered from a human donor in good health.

The CDR3 reads CASSGGTTDTQYF. The CDR3 nucleotides read TGTGCCAGCAGCGGCGGGACCACAGATACGCAGTATTTT. The chain couples TRBV7-3 to TRBJ2-3; maybe TRBD2 (6 bases). Germline V lookup: CDR1 SGHTA, CDR2 FQGTGA. The CDR3 loop spans 13 amino acids. V was cut by 5 bases and J by 2 bases, with 8 bases left in between.